The entry that follows covers one TCR beta chain sequence. This clone came up once. There is no known antigen for this receptor. Base qualities were left out, and no much larger clone turns up one base away. The CDR3 contains 20 residues, cysteine and phenylalanine counted. The read is trimmed to its CDR3 DNA, 60 bases read in frame from base 1. V lost 1 base and J lost 3 bases, and the count of bases not matched to a germline gene is 17. CDR1 and CDR2 are drawn from the germline V gene: LGHNA, YNFKEQ. TCRbeta CDR3 regions were amplified from genomic DNA by means of the immunoSEQ Assay, a bias-controlled multiplex PCR. Per the authors' processing: Nucleated cell counts per sample were estimated from amplification of reference gene primers within the assay. To quantify the absolute abundance of each unique TCRbeta CDR3 rearrangement, sequence reads were collapsed and filtered. For each sample, productive Simpson clonality was calculated as the square root of Simpson's diversity index over productive rearrangements. Here the immuneACCESS table is served through TCRdb, limited to in-frame sequences with V and J called. Missing clones are a known gap in these copies; in checked studies unresolved V genes cover under half, and the rest lacks a known reason. The DNA gave D and trimming, while V, J and clone size come from that table. The sample table contains tens of thousands of clones; only one count was recorded for 87% of them. 15% of the sample is in the top ten clones.

The collaborating institutions used their own protocols to collect whole blood in K2EDTA tubes. For TCRbeta analysis, collaborator samples were shipped as frozen whole blood, as isolated PBMCs, or as DNA extracted from either sample type. This sample is part of a study of blood T cell repertoires in COVID-19 (dated by TCRdb to between 2020 and 2021). Some background on the complete study: Samples covering the acute and convalescent phases of COVID-19 were provided by collaborators in the United States, Italy and Spain. The material from the prospective study consisted of cDNA or gDNA derived from T cells, B-cell-depleted T cells, or PBMCs. The dataset comprised deeply sampled blood TCRbeta repertoires from subjects exposed to, actively infected with, or recovered from COVID-19. The repertoires were released in a freely available public database intended as a resource for research on the immune response to SARS-CoV-2. The samples were drawn from the first 160 participants of the ongoing ImmuneRACE study and from over a thousand subjects provided by 6 global collaborators. Nearly every sample came with metadata listing a de-identified subject ID, COVID-19 status, age in years and sex. HLA class I and class II types, where available, came from metadata supplied by the sample provider rather than from assay-based typing.

Overall results and qualifications from the work: How much clinical and demographic metadata was included differed by source and by participant, and the metadata was provided uncurated.

Material for sequencing was peripheral blood. The clonotype comes from a human donor in a cohort sampled during active COVID-19. This sequence uses TRBV4-2 and TRBJ2-7; the central 11 bases match TRBD2. The DNA sequence reads TGTGCCAGCAGCCAAGTTCGGCTAGCGGGAGGTTCGATGGTTGGCTACGAGCAGTACTTC. The encoded protein is CASSQVRLAGGSMVGYEQYF.